The clone carrying this T cell receptor (beta chain) was picked up a small number of times. What it binds is not known. The record originates from a study of T cell repertoires in cytomegalovirus infection. Study background: Recently identified HLA-C-restricted CMV epitopes and well-studied HLA-B-restricted CMV epitopes were used by the study. Carrying CMV and the relevant HLA type showed in public TCR beta signatures. Study-wide results and limits: The response measured ex vivo was dominated by TCR beta clonotypes (HLA-C-restricted and CMV-specific). People with CMV and the relevant HLA were identified by cumulative public TCR beta family frequency.

Germline loops: CDR1 MNHEY, CDR2 SMNVEV (reference sequence). Trimming at V came to 5 bases and at J to 4 bases, leaving 8 bases not matched to a gene. The CDR3 is made up of 16 amino acids. TCRdb reprocessed the reads via MiXCR and lists one record per CDR3 protein. The sample shows 200,000 to 250,000 distinct CDR3 sequences, 30% to 45% of them seen only once. J is TRBJ2-2 and V is TRBV27, with 9 bases aligning to TRBD1. This TCR was sampled from a human donor in good health (CMV status not recorded). Some clones in this sample may be carry-over from other donors' samples. Sequencing was performed on CD8+ T cells from cultured PBMCs, taken from culture after CMV antigen stimulation. CDR3 in amino acids: CASSPSGTGSTGELFF. The CDR3 DNA follows: TGTGCCAGCAGTCCTTCCGGGACAGGGAGCACCGGGGAGCTGTTTTTT.